This T cell receptor (beta chain) was sequenced during a study of CD8+ T cells in alopecia areata. Overall study: Percentage of affected scalp area was the basis on which treated patients' severity was scored.

Reverse transcription of extracted RNA yielded cDNA, which provided the sequencing template. The table came from immunoSEQ multiplex PCR; TCRdb's copy has only in-frame clones and leaves some out. The table shows hundreds of thousands of clones, with more than 45% occurring only once. Treatment noted: oral pan-JAK inhibitor, 5-10 mg twice daily. Those with alopecia areata gave lesional scalp punch biopsies and peripheral blood. CDR1 and CDR2 (germline): SGHAT, FQNNGV. V dropped 5 bases and J dropped 0 bases, with 25 bases sitting between them. The CDR3 covers 19 residues. The chain joins TRBV11-2 to TRBJ1-1; D gene unclear. The clonotype comes from a human donor with alopecia areata. Sequencing used CD4+ T cells sorted from blood, obtained at week 24, from a patient treated with tofacitinib. In DNA form, the CDR3 reads TGTGCCAGCAGCCCGACTCGAGGCTGGACCCTCGGGGTGAACACTGAAGCTTTCTTT. Translated, it gives CASSPTRGWTLGVNTEAFF.